These 12 T cell receptor beta chains were sequenced from one sample in a study of blood T cell repertoires in COVID-19. Generated by immunoSEQ multiplex PCR, the TCRdb table keeps only in-frame clones and is missing some. The repertoire consists of more than 300,000 clones, with around 87% occurring once and the leading ten covering roughly 10%. Sample: peripheral blood. These receptors all come from a woman in her twenties or thirties with COVID-19, enrolled during active disease.

The chain is built from TRBV7-6 and TRBJ2-3; 9 positions agree with TRBD2. V was clipped by 2 bases and J by 1 base; unmatched bases: 16. Per germline, CDR1 SGHVS and CDR2 FNYEAQ. The CDR3 runs 20 residues. For the CDR3, the DNA is TGTGCCAGCAGCTTAATCTTGACCGGAAAAGCGGGAGGTCGCACAGATACGCAGTATTTT. Encoded protein: CASSLILTGKAGGRTDTQYF.

In its sample, this clone was seen once. The V gene is TRBV2, the J gene TRBJ2-3; 8 bases are a match to TRBD2. CDR1 SNHLY and CDR2 FYNNEI come from the germline V gene. With 7 bases clipped from V and 7 bases from J, the junction kept 13 bases outside the gene matches. The CDR3 has 15 residues. CDR3 coding DNA: TGTGCCAGCACCGAGAGGCTAGCGGGCCATTATACGCAGTATTTT. Protein: CASTERLAGHYTQYF.

J is TRBJ2-7 and V is TRBV10-2; 7 bases are a match to TRBD1. This CDR3 is built from 15 residues. The germline V gene encodes CDR1 WSHSY and CDR2 SAAADI. With 2 bases clipped from V and 7 bases from J, the junction kept 11 bases outside the gene matches. CDR3 in DNA: TGCGCCAGCAGTGAGCACCGGGACAGAATGGAAGAGCAGTACTTC. It encodes CASSEHRDRMEEQYF.

V is TRBV18 and J is TRBJ2-5; unclear D gene. CDR3 length: 14 amino acids. From germline, CDR1 is KGHSH and CDR2 LQKENI. V lost 4 bases and J lost 0, with 9 bases in between. The CDR3 reads CASSHPNNQETQYF. The CDR3 coding sequence is TGTGCCAGCTCACACCCAAACAACCAAGAGACCCAGTACTTC.

The V and J genes are TRBV4-1 and TRBJ1-6; D gene ambiguous. This CDR3 is 15 amino acids long. Trimming shortened V by 3 bases and J by 0 bases, and 6 bases separated the two germline ends. From germline, CDR1 is MGHRA and CDR2 YSYEKL. CDR3 nucleotides: TGCGCCAGCAGCCATCCGAGCTCCTATAATTCACCCCTCCACTTT. Protein product: CASSHPSSYNSPLHF.

The V gene is TRBV6-1, the J gene TRBJ2-7; 9 nucleotides match TRBD1. Germline V gene data show CDR1 as MNHNS and CDR2 as SASEGT. J lost 1 base, V lost 4 bases, and 11 bases had no gene match. The CDR3 totals 17 residues. The CDR3 nucleotides are TGTGCCAGCAGTGGCTACTCTTCTGGACAGGGGTCCTACGAGCAGTACTTC. Amino acids: CASSGYSSGQGSYEQYF.

The V and J genes are TRBV7-6 and TRBJ2-5; 11 bases match TRBD2. This CDR3 region has 15 residues. J lost 4 bases, V lost 1 base, and 2 bases had no gene match. CDR1 is SGHVS, CDR2 FNYEAQ, per germline. CDR3 DNA sequence: TGTGCCAGCAGCTTAGGCGGGACTAGCGGAGAGACCCAGTACTTC. Amino acid sequence: CASSLGGTSGETQYF. Full variable domain (missing parts from reference TRBV7-6 and TRBJ2-5): GAGVSQSPRYKVTKRGQDVALRCDPISGHVSLYWYRQALGQGPEFLTYFNYEAQQDKSGLPNDRFSAERPEGSISTLTIQRTEQRDSAMYRCASSLGGTSGETQYFGPGTRLLVL.

Only a few counts were recorded for this clone. This chain uses TRBV13 with TRBJ2-3; 14 bases match TRBD2. Germline V gene sequence: CDR1 PRHDT, CDR2 FYEKMQ (reference sequence). The CDR3 totals 17 residues. The trim removed 4 bases at V and 2 bases at J, leaving 5 bases unmatched. CDR3 DNA sequence: TGTGCCAGCAGCTCCCGACTAGCGGGAGGGTACACAGATACGCAGTATTTT. Translating it yields CASSSRLAGGYTDTQYF.

CDR3: CASSQAREADEQYF. In DNA form, the CDR3 reads TGCGCCAGCAGCCAAGCACGGGAGGCGGACGAGCAGTACTTC. The chain carries TRBV4-1 and TRBJ2-7, with 7 bases aligning to TRBD2. V gave up 1 base and J gave up 5 bases; unmatched junction bases: 5. Looked up from germline, CDR1 is MGHRA and CDR2 is YSYEKL. The CDR3 spans 14 residues.

The CDR3 DNA reads as TGCGCCAGCAGCTTTGGACTAGCCAACAATGAGCAGTTCTTC. Encoded protein: CASSFGLANNEQFF. The V gene is TRBV5-1, the J gene TRBJ2-1; 8 bases align to TRBD2. The ends lost 2 bases at V and 5 bases at J; junction bases unmatched: 3. CDR1 SGHRS and CDR2 YFSETQ come from the germline V gene. The CDR3 length is 14 residues.

The V and J genes are TRBV7-8 and TRBJ2-3, with D perhaps TRBD1 (6 bases). This CDR3 has 15 amino acids. CDR1 and CDR2 from the germline V gene are SGHVS and FQNEAQ. The V end lost 5 bases, the J end lost 6 bases, and 18 bases lay between the germline ends. The CDR3 loop is CASSLNTGSVDTQYF. The CDR3 DNA reads TGTGCCAGCAGCCTAAACACAGGGAGTGTGGATACGCAGTATTTT.

CDR3 bases: TGTGCCAGCAGCTCCTCCAGTTGGGTCCGGGGGGATGGCTACACCTTC. This encodes CASSSSSWVRGDGYTF. The chain couples TRBV7-2 to TRBJ1-2; D perhaps matches TRBD1 (5 bases). Germline V CDR1 and CDR2: SGHTA, FQGNSA. The CDR3 covers 16 residues. V shed 4 bases and J shed 6 bases, with 21 bases lying between them.